This T cell receptor (beta chain) was obtained from a study of neurological immune-mediated disorders. Study findings and constraints: Multiple sclerosis, the disease with the least TCR clonal expansion, fell below healthy controls, whereas HTLV-1-associated myelopathy showed the most.

V lost 5 bases to trimming and J lost 4 bases; unmatched junction nucleotides: 11. CDR3 length: 17 residues. The healthy controls volunteered at a blood bank in Maryland, USA. 2 million unsorted PBMCs were stored in RNAlater at -80 °C before RNA extraction. The cDNA came from 5'RACE, which used 10-nucleotide random UMIs. Each CDR3 protein is one row after TCRdb ran MiXCR on the 5' RACE reads. The repertoire has tens of thousands of distinct CDR3 sequences, around 10% of them found once; the top ten carry 7.8%. A few counts support this clonotype. Its target is not known. This clonotype was sampled from a man aged 55 to 70 in good health. The specimen sequenced was PBMCs. The J gene is TRBJ2-5, the V gene TRBV12-3 or TRBV12-4, with 12 bases identical to TRBD2. The CDR3 nucleotides read TGTGCCAGCAGTCCAGGGTCTAGCGGGAGGGGAGGAGAGACCCAGTACTTC. Translated: CASSPGSSGRGGETQYF.